The 28 T cell receptor beta chains reported below all come from one sample, sequenced in a study of vaccination and CD4 T cells after COVID-19. TCRdb re-called the PCR reads with MiXCR, one entry per CDR3 protein. The table records approximately 40,000 distinct CDR3 sequences, about 35% of them present only once. Time point described: late sampling 161 to 241 days after vaccination in a few convalescent patients. The sample was CD4+ T cells from blood, taken about 7 months after SARS-CoV-2 vaccination. The receptors were sampled from a human donor who had recovered from COVID-19.

The J gene is TRBJ2-2, the V gene TRBV7-8; D is unclear. Germline CDR1 SGHVS, CDR2 FQNEAQ. The CDR3 runs to 14 residues. The V gene lost 4 bases and the J gene lost 5 bases, with 11 bases spanning the gap. The CDR3 DNA follows: TGTGCCAGCAGCTACCGACCTAGAACCGGGGAGCTGTTTTTT. It yields the protein CASSYRPRTGELFF.

V and J are TRBV7-2 and TRBJ2-7; 10 bases are a match to TRBD2. The CDR3 is 15 amino acids. Losses at the gene ends were 0 bases for V and 5 bases for J; bases not matched to a gene: 4. CDR1 is SGHTA, CDR2 FQGNSA, per germline. In DNA form, the CDR3 reads TGTGCCAGCAGCTTAGCCCTAGCGGGAGTCCACGAGCAGTACTTC. It codes for CASSLALAGVHEQYF.

The CDR3, as DNA: TGTGCCAGCAGCCCAAAGACTAGCGGGCCTATCTACGAGCAGTACTTC. This encodes CASSPKTSGPIYEQYF. This chain links TRBV7-6 with TRBJ2-7; 10 bases align to TRBD2. From germline, CDR1 is SGHVS and CDR2 FNYEAQ. This CDR3 comprises 16 residues. V dropped 5 bases and J dropped 3; count of bases not matched to a gene: 10. The full variable domain, in which reference TRBV7-6 and TRBJ2-7 provide the parts outside the CDR3, is GAGVSQSPRYKVTKRGQDVALRCDPISGHVSLYWYRQALGQGPEFLTYFNYEAQQDKSGLPNDRFSAERPEGSISTLTIQRTEQRDSAMYRCASSPKTSGPIYEQYFGPGTRLTVT.

The V gene is TRBV7-2, the J gene TRBJ2-1; no firm D call. This CDR3 comprises 15 residues. The V gene's germline CDR1 is SGHTA and CDR2 FQGNSA. Trimming took off 3 bases at V and 0 bases at J, with 9 bases between the two ends. DNA of the CDR3: TGTGCCAGCAGCTTGTCTCAGAGCTCCTACAATGAGCAGTTCTTC. This encodes CASSLSQSSYNEQFF.

V usage is TRBV7-3 and J usage is TRBJ2-3, with no clear D. CDR1 and CDR2 (germline): SGHTA, FQGTGA. The CDR3 has 14 residues. V lost 1 base to trimming and J lost 0 bases, with 5 bases between them. The CDR3 region is CASSLISSTDTQYF. The CDR3 nucleotides are TGTGCCAGCAGCTTAATCTCTAGCACAGATACGCAGTATTTT.

The chain uses TRBV6-1 and TRBJ2-1, with TRBD1 matching 7 bases. The germline V gene encodes CDR1 MNHNS and CDR2 SASEGT. The CDR3 is made up of 14 amino acids. V trimming: 5 bases; J trimming: 0 bases; junction bases outside the gene matches: 1. The CDR3 loop is CASSRDSSYNEQFF. In DNA form, the CDR3 reads TGTGCCAGCAGTCGGGACAGCTCCTACAATGAGCAGTTCTTC.

CDR3 in DNA: TGTGCCAGCAGCTTATCCAGCGAGACCCAGTACTTC. It yields the protein CASSLSSETQYF. The chain recombines TRBV7-9 with TRBJ2-5; D call uncertain. CDR1 is SEHNR, CDR2 FQNEAQ, per germline (reference sequence). CDR3 length: 12 amino acids. V was cut by 2 bases and J by 5 bases, with 6 bases left in between.

This sequence joins TRBV6-2 or TRBV6-3 and TRBJ2-7, with D perhaps TRBD1 (6 bases). The V end was cut by 6 bases, the J end by 7 bases, with 25 bases between. The CDR3 length is 16 residues. CDR1 and CDR2 from the germline V gene are MNHEY and SVGEGT. CDR3 bases: TGTGCCAGCAGAGGACAGACATACTCACCTTCTCGGGAGCAGTACTTC. Its translation is CASRGQTYSPSREQYF.

This chain uses TRBV28 with TRBJ1-1; perhaps TRBD1 as D (5 bases). This CDR3 has 14 amino acids. Trimming cost V 7 bases and J 1 base, with 13 bases left between them. Germline-derived CDR1 and CDR2 are MDHEN and SYDVKM. DNA for the CDR3: TGTGCCAGCATTCTAGGGGCCTGGAACACTGAAGCTTTCTTT. Protein sequence: CASILGAWNTEAFF.

This clonotype came up a few times. The chain carries TRBV7-6 and TRBJ2-1; a weak D match, TRBD1 (7 bases). Trimming left V 4 bases short and J 0 bases short, with 13 bases between. Germline V gives CDR1 SGHVS, CDR2 FNYEAQ. The CDR3 runs to 16 residues. As DNA, the CDR3 is TGTGCCAGCAGCTCAGCAGGGGGGAGCTCCTACAATGAGCAGTTCTTC. Its translation: CASSSAGGSSYNEQFF.

This clonotype was picked up a small number of times. This chain links TRBV28 with TRBJ1-1; D gene uncertain. The V and J ends lost 6 bases and 3 bases respectively, with 8 bases between them. CDR3 length: 12 residues. CDR1 MDHEN and CDR2 SYDVKM come from the germline V gene. Written as DNA, the CDR3 is TGTGCCAGCAGGGAGGATTACACTGAAGCTTTCTTT. It encodes CASREDYTEAFF.

This clonotype came up a few times. The chain combines TRBV7-9 with TRBJ2-5; D remains ambiguous. Germline V gene sequence: CDR1 SEHNR, CDR2 FQNEAQ (reference sequence). This CDR3 contains 15 residues. Trimming removed 2 bases from V and 2 bases from J, with 12 bases in between. The CDR3 DNA reads as TGTGCCAGCAGCTTACAAGATAGCTTTCAAGAGACCCAGTACTTC. It specifies CASSLQDSFQETQYF.

The chain is built from TRBV20-1 and TRBJ2-7; D gene ambiguous. Trimming shortened V by 1 base and J by 2 bases, and 9 bases separated the two germline ends. This CDR3 has 13 amino acids. Per the germline V gene, CDR1 is DFQATT and CDR2 is SNEGSKA (reference sequence). The CDR3 loop reads CSARGLKAYEQYF. CDR3 nucleotides: TGCAGTGCTAGAGGTCTAAAAGCCTACGAGCAGTACTTC.

The rearrangement joins TRBV6-1 to TRBJ2-1; perhaps D is TRBD1 or TRBD2 (5 bases each). CDR1 is MNHNS, CDR2 SASEGT, per germline. V was pared by 9 bases and J by 6 bases, with 18 bases between. The CDR3 covers 14 residues. CDR3 DNA: TGTGCCAGGATGGGGGTAGGGTGCGGCAATGAGCAGTTCTTC. This sequence encodes CARMGVGCGNEQFF.

The rearrangement links TRBV7-9 to TRBJ2-2; 7 bases are a match to TRBD1. Germline lookup yields CDR1 SEHNR and CDR2 FQNEAQ (reference sequence). The V gene end was trimmed by 5 bases and the J gene end by 5 bases; junction bases not matched to a gene: 2. This CDR3 is built from 13 residues. This chain's CDR3 is CASSPGQTGELFF. For the CDR3, the DNA is TGTGCCAGCAGCCCGGGACAGACCGGGGAGCTGTTTTTT.

The rearrangement uses TRBV20-1 and TRBJ2-3; no reliable D call. Germline lookup yields CDR1 DFQATT and CDR2 SNEGSKA (reference sequence). V was trimmed by 0 bases and J by 0 bases, leaving 16 bases between them. This CDR3 has 17 amino acids. In nucleotides, the CDR3 is TGCAGTGCTAGAGAAGCCCGGTCAAGCTGGAGCACAGATACGCAGTATTTT. This translates into CSAREARSSWSTDTQYF.

The chain combines TRBV20-1 with TRBJ1-2; no clear D gene. CDR1 and CDR2 (germline): DFQATT, SNEGSKA (reference sequence). V was pared by 8 bases and J by 2 bases, with 12 bases between. The CDR3 has 12 amino acids. The CDR3 nucleotides are TGCAGTTCAAGGACCGCGAACTATGGCTACACCTTC. Amino acid sequence: CSSRTANYGYTF.

The chain recombines TRBV15 with TRBJ1-5; D unclear. Trimming took off 0 bases at V and 6 bases at J, with 6 bases between the two ends. CDR1 is LNHNV and CDR2 is YYDKDF in the germline V gene (reference sequence). The CDR3 has 13 residues. The DNA for the CDR3 is TGTGCCACCAGCAGAGATCCGGGTCAGCCCCAGCATTTT. Translation: CATSRDPGQPQHF.

The table lists this clonotype with a count of one. The chain employs TRBV2 and TRBJ2-5; 10 nucleotides agree with TRBD1. Trimming removed 1 base from V and 5 bases from J; junction bases left unmatched: 10. CDR1 SNHLY and CDR2 FYNNEI come from the germline V gene. The CDR3 loop spans 17 amino acids. The CDR3 reads CASSEGQGAGVLETQYF. CDR3 coding DNA: TGTGCCAGCAGTGAAGGACAGGGGGCTGGGGTTTTGGAGACCCAGTACTTC.

This clonotype was seen only a few times. It is unclear where the CDR3 begins or ends on the DNA, so no DNA is shown, and the CDR3 is as TCRdb lists it. The rearrangement links TRBV20-1 to TRBJ2-7; the D call in the table, TRBD2, was not verified against the DNA. Germline-derived CDR1 and CDR2 are DFQATT and SNEGSKA (reference sequence). Counting both end residues, the CDR3 totals 13 amino acids. The CDR3 sequence is CSSSGTFNYEQYF.

J is TRBJ2-7 and V is TRBV7-2; tentatively, D is TRBD2 (5 bases). Germline CDR1 and CDR2: SGHTA and FQGNSA. Trimming took 1 base from V and 3 from J, leaving 16 bases between them. There are 16 residues in the CDR3. The CDR3 here is CASSLGARGSFYEQYF. The CDR3 DNA is TGTGCCAGCAGCTTAGGGGCCCGGGGTTCTTTCTACGAGCAGTACTTC.

The gene calls are TRBV28 and TRBJ2-7; D might be TRBD2 (6 bases). The CDR3 is 13 amino acids. Germline V gene sequence: CDR1 MDHEN, CDR2 SYDVKM. V gave up 7 bases and J gave up 2 bases, with 12 bases separating them. CDR3 protein: CASTGGWAYEQYF. DNA of the CDR3: TGTGCCAGCACTGGGGGGTGGGCCTACGAGCAGTACTTC.

The V call is TRBV6-5, the J call TRBJ1-2, with D tentatively TRBD1 (5 bases). With 2 bases removed from V and 2 bases from J, the gap between germline ends came to 6 bases. This CDR3 spans 13 amino acids. Germline CDR1 MNHEY, CDR2 SVGAGI. The CDR3 spells CASSYRQNYGYTF. DNA of the CDR3: TGTGCCAGCAGTTACAGACAGAACTATGGCTACACCTTC.

This clonotype was detected once. The V call is TRBV29-1, the J call TRBJ2-2; D perhaps matches TRBD2 (6 bases). Looked up from germline, CDR1 is SQVTM and CDR2 is ANQGSEA. The V end lost 4 bases, the J end lost 4 bases, and 7 bases lay between the germline ends. The CDR3 contains 12 residues. This chain's CDR3 is CSVAGSTGELFF. The CDR3 DNA reads as TGCAGCGTTGCCGGGAGCACCGGGGAGCTGTTTTTT.

V usage is TRBV29-1 and J usage is TRBJ2-2; D ambiguous. The CDR3 extends over 12 amino acids. Per germline, CDR1 SQVTM and CDR2 ANQGSEA. Trimming took 6 bases from V and 4 from J, leaving 9 bases between them. For the CDR3, the DNA is TGCAGCGTAGTGGGGATCACCGGGGAGCTGTTTTTT. This codes for CSVVGITGELFF.

The chain combines TRBV24-1 with TRBJ2-5, with D perhaps given as TRBD1 or TRBD2 (7 bases each). Germline CDR1 and CDR2: KGHDR and SFDVKD. The ends were cut back, 0 bases at V and 5 bases at J, with 15 bases in the middle. The CDR3 is 16 amino acids. The CDR3 spells CATSDLLRQGGETQYF. CDR3 nucleotide sequence: TGTGCCACCAGTGATTTGTTGCGACAGGGAGGGGAGACCCAGTACTTC.

This sequence joins TRBV7-2 and TRBJ2-5, with TRBD2 identical over 13 bases. The CDR3 has 15 residues. J gave up 4 bases and V 6 bases, and 5 bases lay outside the gene matches. The V gene's germline CDR1 is SGHTA and CDR2 FQGNSA. CDR3 protein: CASRAGLAGAETQYF. In DNA, the CDR3 is TGTGCCAGCAGGGCCGGACTAGCGGGAGCAGAGACCCAGTACTTC.

The gene calls are TRBV7-9 and TRBJ2-1, with 10 bases lining up with TRBD2. Germline V lookup: CDR1 SEHNR, CDR2 FQNEAQ (reference sequence). The CDR3 has 15 amino acids. J lost 6 bases, V lost 2 bases, and 4 bases had no gene match. The CDR3 here is CASSLQREGRNEQFF. Written as DNA, the CDR3 is TGTGCCAGCAGCTTACAGCGGGAGGGCCGCAATGAGCAGTTCTTC.